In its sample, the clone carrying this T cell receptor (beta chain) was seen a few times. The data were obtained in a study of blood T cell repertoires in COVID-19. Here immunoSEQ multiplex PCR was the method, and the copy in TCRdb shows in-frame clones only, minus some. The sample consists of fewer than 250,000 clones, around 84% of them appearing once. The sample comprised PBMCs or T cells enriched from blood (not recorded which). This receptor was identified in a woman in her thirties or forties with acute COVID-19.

CDR3 sequence reads: CASSRLGGARGNQPQHF. The CDR3 nucleotides are TGTGCCAGCAGTCGCCTGGGGGGGGCGCGAGGCAATCAGCCCCAGCATTTT. This rearrangement joins TRBV28 to TRBJ1-5; D is perhaps TRBD1 (6 bases). Trimming took off 5 bases at V and 2 bases at J, with 19 bases between the two ends. CDR1 and CDR2 from the germline V gene are MDHEN and SYDVKM. The CDR3 is 17 residues long.